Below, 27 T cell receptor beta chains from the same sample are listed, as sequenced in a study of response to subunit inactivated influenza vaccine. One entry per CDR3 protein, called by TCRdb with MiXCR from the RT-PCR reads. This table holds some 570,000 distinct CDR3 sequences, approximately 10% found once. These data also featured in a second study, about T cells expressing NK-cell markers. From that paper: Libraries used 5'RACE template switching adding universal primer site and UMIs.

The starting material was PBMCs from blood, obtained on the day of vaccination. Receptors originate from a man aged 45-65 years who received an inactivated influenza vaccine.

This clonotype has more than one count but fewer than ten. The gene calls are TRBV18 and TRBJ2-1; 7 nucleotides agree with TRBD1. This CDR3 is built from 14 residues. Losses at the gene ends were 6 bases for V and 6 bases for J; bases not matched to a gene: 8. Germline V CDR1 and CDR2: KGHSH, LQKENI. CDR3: CASSPSGTVNEQFF. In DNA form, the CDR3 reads TGTGCCAGCTCGCCGTCCGGGACAGTCAATGAGCAGTTCTTC.

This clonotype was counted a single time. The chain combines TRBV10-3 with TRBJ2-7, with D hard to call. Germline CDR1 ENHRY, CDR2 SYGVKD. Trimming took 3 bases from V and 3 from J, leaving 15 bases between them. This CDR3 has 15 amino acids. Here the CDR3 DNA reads TGTGCCATCAGTGATCCACCGGATGTGATCTACGAGCAGTACTTC. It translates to CAISDPPDVIYEQYF.

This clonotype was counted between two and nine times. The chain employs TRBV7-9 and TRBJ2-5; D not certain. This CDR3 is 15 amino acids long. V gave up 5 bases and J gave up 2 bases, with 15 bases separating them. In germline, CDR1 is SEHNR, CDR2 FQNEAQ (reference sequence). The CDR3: CASSQYAGGQETQYF. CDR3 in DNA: TGTGCCAGCAGCCAATACGCTGGCGGACAAGAGACCCAGTACTTC.

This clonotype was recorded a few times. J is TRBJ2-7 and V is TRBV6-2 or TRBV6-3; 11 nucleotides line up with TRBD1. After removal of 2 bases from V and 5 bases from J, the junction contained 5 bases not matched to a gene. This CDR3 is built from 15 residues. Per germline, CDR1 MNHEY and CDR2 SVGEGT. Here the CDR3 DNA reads TGTGCCAGCAGTTACGGGGACAGGGGGAACGACGAGCAGTACTTC. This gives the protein CASSYGDRGNDEQYF.

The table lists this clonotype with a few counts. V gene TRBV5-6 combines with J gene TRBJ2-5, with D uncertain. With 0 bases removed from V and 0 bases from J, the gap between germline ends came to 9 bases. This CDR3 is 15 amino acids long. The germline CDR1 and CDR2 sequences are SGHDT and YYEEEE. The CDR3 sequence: CASSLVTAHQETQYF. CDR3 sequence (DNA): TGTGCCAGCAGCTTGGTAACAGCTCACCAAGAGACCCAGTACTTC.

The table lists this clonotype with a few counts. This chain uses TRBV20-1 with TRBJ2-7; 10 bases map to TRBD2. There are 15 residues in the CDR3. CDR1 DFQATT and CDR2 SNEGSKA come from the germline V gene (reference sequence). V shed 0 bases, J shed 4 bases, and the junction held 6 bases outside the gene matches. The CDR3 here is CSARDIGSGRYEQYF. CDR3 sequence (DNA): TGCAGTGCTAGAGACATAGGTAGCGGGAGGTACGAGCAGTACTTC.

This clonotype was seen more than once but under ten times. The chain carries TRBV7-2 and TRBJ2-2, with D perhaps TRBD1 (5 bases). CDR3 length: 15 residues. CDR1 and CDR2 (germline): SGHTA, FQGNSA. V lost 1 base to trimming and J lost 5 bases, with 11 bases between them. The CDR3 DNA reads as TGTGCCAGCAGCTTAGGGGGCTATATGACCGGGGAGCTGTTTTTT. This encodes CASSLGGYMTGELFF. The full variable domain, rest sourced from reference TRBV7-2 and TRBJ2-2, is GAGVSQSPSNKVTEKGKDVELRCDPISGHTALYWYRQSLGQGLEFLIYFQGNSAPDKSGLPSDRFSAERTGGSVSTLTIQRTQQEDSAVYLCASSLGGYMTGELFFGEGSRLTVL.

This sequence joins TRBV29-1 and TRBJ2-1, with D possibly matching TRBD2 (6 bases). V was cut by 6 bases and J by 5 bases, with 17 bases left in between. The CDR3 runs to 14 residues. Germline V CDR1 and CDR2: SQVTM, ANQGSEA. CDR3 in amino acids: CSVRSGGADNEQFF. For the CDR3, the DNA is TGCAGCGTCCGTAGCGGCGGGGCAGACAATGAGCAGTTCTTC.

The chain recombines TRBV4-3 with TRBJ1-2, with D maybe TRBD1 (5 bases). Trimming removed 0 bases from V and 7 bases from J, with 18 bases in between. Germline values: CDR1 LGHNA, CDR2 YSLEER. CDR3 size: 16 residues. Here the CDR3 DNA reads TGCGCCAGCAGCCAAGATCTTTGGGGCACCCGCTTTGGCTACACCTTC. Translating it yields CASSQDLWGTRFGYTF.

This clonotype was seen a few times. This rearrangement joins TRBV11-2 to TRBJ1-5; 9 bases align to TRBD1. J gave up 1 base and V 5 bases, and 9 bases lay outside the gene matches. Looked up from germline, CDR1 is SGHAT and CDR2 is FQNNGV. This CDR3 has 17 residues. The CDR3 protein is CASSNPGQGLSNQPQHF. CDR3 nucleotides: TGTGCCAGCAGCAATCCGGGACAGGGCCTCAGCAATCAGCCCCAGCATTTT.

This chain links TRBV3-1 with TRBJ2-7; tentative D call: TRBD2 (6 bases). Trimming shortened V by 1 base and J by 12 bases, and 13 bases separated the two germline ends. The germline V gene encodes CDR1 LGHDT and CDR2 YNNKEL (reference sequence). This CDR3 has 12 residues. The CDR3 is CASSQVSGDLYF. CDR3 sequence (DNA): TGTGCCAGCAGCCAAGTTAGTGGGGACTTGTACTTC.

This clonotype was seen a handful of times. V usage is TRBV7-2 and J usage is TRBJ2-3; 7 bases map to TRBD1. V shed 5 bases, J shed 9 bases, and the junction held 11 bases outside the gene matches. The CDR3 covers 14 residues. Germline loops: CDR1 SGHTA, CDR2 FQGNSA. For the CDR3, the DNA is TGTGCCAGCAGCCCGAGAGAGGGGGCCCGAACGCAGTATTTT. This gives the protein CASSPREGARTQYF.

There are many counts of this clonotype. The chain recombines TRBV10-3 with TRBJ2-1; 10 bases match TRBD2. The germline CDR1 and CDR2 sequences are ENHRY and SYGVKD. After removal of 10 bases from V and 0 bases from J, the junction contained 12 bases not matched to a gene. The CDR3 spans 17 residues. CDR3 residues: CATGGSGRALSYNEQFF. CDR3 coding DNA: TGTGCCACCGGAGGCAGCGGGAGGGCCCTCTCCTACAATGAGCAGTTCTTC.

The CDR3 nucleotides are TGTGCCAGCAGTTACTCCGGGGGACTTATAGAGACCCAGTACTTC. Translating gives CASSYSGGLIETQYF. The rearrangement links TRBV6-2 or TRBV6-3 to TRBJ2-5; tentative D call: TRBD2 (6 bases). V was cut by 0 bases and J by 4 bases, with 12 bases left in between. The CDR3 is made up of 15 amino acids. Germline CDR1 is MNHEY and CDR2 is SVGEGT.

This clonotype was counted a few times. The CDR3 bases are TGTGCCAGTAGTGTGGGGCTGAGGTACAATGAGCAGTTCTTC. Translation: CASSVGLRYNEQFF. The J gene is TRBJ2-1, the V gene TRBV19, with a weak D call TRBD1 (5 bases). Trimming pared 5 bases from V and 4 bases from J, leaving 12 bases between. The CDR3 consists of 14 residues. Germline assignment: CDR1 LNHDA and CDR2 SQIVND (reference sequence).

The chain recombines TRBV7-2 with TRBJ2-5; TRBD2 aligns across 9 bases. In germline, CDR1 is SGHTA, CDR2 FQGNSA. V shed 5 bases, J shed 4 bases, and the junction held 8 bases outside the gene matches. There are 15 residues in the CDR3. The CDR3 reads CASSPQRGGVETQYF. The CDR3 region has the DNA TGTGCCAGCAGCCCCCAGCGCGGGGGGGTAGAGACCCAGTACTTC.

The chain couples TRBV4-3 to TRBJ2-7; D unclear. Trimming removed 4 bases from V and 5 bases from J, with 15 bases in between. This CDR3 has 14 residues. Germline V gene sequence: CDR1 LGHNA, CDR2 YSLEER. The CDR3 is CASSRALGFNEQYF. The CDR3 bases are TGCGCCAGCAGCCGAGCTTTGGGATTCAACGAGCAGTACTTC.

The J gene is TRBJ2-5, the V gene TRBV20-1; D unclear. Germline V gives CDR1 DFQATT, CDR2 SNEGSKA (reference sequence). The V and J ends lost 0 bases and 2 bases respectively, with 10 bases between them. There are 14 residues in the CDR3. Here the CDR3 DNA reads TGCAGTGCTAGAGATTCCGCAGTACAAGAGACCCAGTACTTC. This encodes CSARDSAVQETQYF.

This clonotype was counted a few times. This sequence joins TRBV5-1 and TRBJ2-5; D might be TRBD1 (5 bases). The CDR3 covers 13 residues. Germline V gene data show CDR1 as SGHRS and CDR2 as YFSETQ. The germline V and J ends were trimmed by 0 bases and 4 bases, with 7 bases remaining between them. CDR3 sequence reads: CASSLEGLETQYF. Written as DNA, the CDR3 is TGCGCCAGCAGCTTGGAGGGGCTAGAGACCCAGTACTTC.

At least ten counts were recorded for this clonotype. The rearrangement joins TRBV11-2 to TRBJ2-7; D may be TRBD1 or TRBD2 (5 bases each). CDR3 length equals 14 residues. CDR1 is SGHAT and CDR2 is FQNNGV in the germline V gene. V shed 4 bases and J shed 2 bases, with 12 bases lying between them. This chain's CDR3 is CASSSGPRPYEQYF. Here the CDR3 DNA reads TGTGCCAGCAGCTCGGGACCGCGACCCTACGAGCAGTACTTC.

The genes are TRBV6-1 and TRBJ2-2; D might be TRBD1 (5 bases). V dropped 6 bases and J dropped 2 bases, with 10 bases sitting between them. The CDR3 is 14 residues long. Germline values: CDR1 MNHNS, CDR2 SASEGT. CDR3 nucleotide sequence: TGTGCCAGCAGAACGCAGGGAAACACCGGGGAGCTGTTTTTT. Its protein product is CASRTQGNTGELFF.

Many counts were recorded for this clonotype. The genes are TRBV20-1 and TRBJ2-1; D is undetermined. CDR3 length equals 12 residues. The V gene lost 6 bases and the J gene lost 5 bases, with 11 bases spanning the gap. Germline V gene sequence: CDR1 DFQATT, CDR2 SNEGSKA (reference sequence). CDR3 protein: CSAPGPHNEQFF. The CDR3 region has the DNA TGCAGTGCCCCCGGGCCCCACAATGAGCAGTTCTTC.

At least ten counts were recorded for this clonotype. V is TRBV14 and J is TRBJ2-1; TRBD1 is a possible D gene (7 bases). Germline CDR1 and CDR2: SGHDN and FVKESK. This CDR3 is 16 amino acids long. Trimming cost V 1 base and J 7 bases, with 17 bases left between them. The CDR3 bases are TGTGCCAGCAGCCAAGTTTACTCAGGGGGGCGGAATGAGCAGTTCTTC. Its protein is CASSQVYSGGRNEQFF.

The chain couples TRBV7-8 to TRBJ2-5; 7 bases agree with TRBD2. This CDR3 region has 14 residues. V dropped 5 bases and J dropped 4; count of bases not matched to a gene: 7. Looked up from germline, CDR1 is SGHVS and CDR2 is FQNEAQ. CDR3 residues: CASSLPGGGETQYF. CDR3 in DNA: TGTGCCAGCAGCCTCCCGGGGGGTGGAGAGACCCAGTACTTC.

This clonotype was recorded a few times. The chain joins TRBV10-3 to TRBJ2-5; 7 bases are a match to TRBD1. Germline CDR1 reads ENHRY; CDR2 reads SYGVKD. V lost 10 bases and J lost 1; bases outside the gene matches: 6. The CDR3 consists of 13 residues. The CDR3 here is CASRDSSQETQYF. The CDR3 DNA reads TGTGCCAGCCGGGACAGCAGCCAAGAGACCCAGTACTTC.

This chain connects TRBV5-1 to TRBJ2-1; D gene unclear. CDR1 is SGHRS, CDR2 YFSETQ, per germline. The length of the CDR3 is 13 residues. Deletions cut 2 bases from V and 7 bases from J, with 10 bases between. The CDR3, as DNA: TGCGCCAGCAGCTTACAGCCTAATAATGAGCAGTTCTTC. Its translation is CASSLQPNNEQFF.

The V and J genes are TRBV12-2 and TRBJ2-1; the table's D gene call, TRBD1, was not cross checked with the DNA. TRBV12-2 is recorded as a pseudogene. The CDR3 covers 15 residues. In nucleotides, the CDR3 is TGTGCAAGTACCCTAGCGGGAGGACACTACAATGAGCAGTTCTTC. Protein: CASTLAGGHYNEQFF.